The 19 T cell receptor beta chains below all came from one sample that was sequenced in a study of shared clonotypes between healthy human individuals. Sequencing was performed with immunoSEQ multiplex PCR; in TCRdb, only in-frame clones are kept and a portion is missing. Of about 510,000 clones in the sample, 79% were seen once. The source material was PBMCs. All receptors derive from a woman between 35 and 50 years old in good health. Some clones in this sample may be carry-over from other donors' samples.

The count of this clone is one. The genes are TRBV10-1 and TRBJ2-1; maybe TRBD1 (6 bases). The germline V and J ends were trimmed by 2 bases and 13 bases, with 9 bases remaining between them. CDR3 length: 11 residues. Per germline, CDR1 WNHNN and CDR2 SYGVQD (reference sequence). In DNA, the CDR3 is TGCGCCAGCAGTGAGGGACAGTCCCAGTTCTTC. It is translated as CASSEGQSQFF.

In its sample, this clone was seen a few times. J is TRBJ2-7 and V is TRBV30; D uncertain. Germline-derived CDR1 and CDR2 are GTSNPN and SVGIG (reference sequence). This CDR3 has 12 amino acids. Trimming took 0 bases from V and 4 from J, leaving 7 bases between them. The chain's CDR3 is CAWSVPDYEQYF. In DNA, the CDR3 is TGTGCCTGGAGTGTACCAGATTACGAGCAGTACTTC.

The CDR3 region is CASSFWGEGYEQYF. CDR3 sequence (DNA): TGTGCCAGCAGTTTCTGGGGGGAGGGCTACGAGCAGTACTTC. This chain joins TRBV28 and TRBJ2-7; TRBD2 aligns across 7 bases. The germline V gene encodes CDR1 MDHEN and CDR2 SYDVKM. The V segment lost 3 bases and the J segment 3 bases; nucleotides outside the gene matches: 5. The CDR3 spans 14 residues. The full variable domain, rest sourced from reference TRBV28 and TRBJ2-7, is DVKVTQSSRYLVKRTGEKVFLECVQDMDHENMFWYRQDPGLGLRLIYFSYDVKMKEKGDIPEGYSVSREKKERFSLILESASTNQTSMYLCASSFWGEGYEQYFGPGTRLTVT.

V gene TRBV6-1 combines with J gene TRBJ1-1; D not resolved. The germline V and J ends were trimmed by 6 bases and 1 base, with 9 bases remaining between them. The CDR3 totals 13 residues. Germline CDR1 reads MNHNS; CDR2 reads SASEGT. The CDR3 here is CASSPIQNTEAFF. The CDR3 DNA is TGTGCCAGCAGCCCCATACAGAACACTGAAGCTTTCTTT.

This chain connects TRBV28 to TRBJ2-7; TRBD2 is a possible D gene (5 bases). Germline assignment: CDR1 MDHEN and CDR2 SYDVKM. CDR3 length equals 13 residues. Trimming shortened V by 5 bases and J by 0 bases, and 8 bases separated the two germline ends. The CDR3 DNA is TGTGCCAGCAGTGCCGGGATCTCCTACGAGCAGTACTTC. Its protein product is CASSAGISYEQYF.

V is TRBV6-6 and J is TRBJ1-2; D uncertain. Germline loops: CDR1 MNHNY, CDR2 SVGAGI (reference sequence). The CDR3 covers 12 residues. Trimming pared 7 bases from V and 2 bases from J, leaving 8 bases between. The CDR3 is CASTRGNYGYTF. The CDR3 DNA is TGTGCCAGCACCAGAGGAAACTATGGCTACACCTTC.

The rearrangement uses TRBV5-1 and TRBJ1-3; D may be TRBD1 (6 bases). This CDR3 comprises 15 residues. CDR1 and CDR2 from the germline V gene are SGHRS and YFSETQ. Trimming left V 3 bases short and J 0 bases short, with 10 bases between. The CDR3: CASSSGQSSGNTIYF. The DNA of the CDR3 is TGCGCCAGCAGCTCCGGACAGAGCTCTGGAAACACCATATATTTT.

This chain links TRBV6-6 with TRBJ2-7, with D perhaps being TRBD1 or TRBD2 (5 bases each). CDR1 MNHNY and CDR2 SVGAGI come from the germline V gene (reference sequence). V shed 6 bases and J shed 2 bases, with 17 bases lying between them. There are 15 residues in the CDR3. The CDR3 sequence is CASSQGRVGPYEQYF. CDR3 DNA sequence: TGTGCCAGCAGCCAGGGACGGGTTGGACCCTACGAGCAGTACTTC.

The gene calls are TRBV11-2 and TRBJ2-2; 7 bases are a match to TRBD1. The germline CDR1 and CDR2 sequences are SGHAT and FQNNGV. CDR3 length: 15 residues. The ends lost 5 bases at V and 7 bases at J; junction bases unmatched: 10. This CDR3 is CASSLRQGKGGELFF. CDR3 nucleotides: TGTGCCAGCAGCCTCAGACAGGGTAAGGGCGGGGAGCTGTTTTTT.

A remark on this clone: This same CDR3 is encoded by further DNA sequences in the sample. This chain uses TRBV7-2 with TRBJ2-1; D gene ambiguous. The germline V gene has CDR1 SGHTA and CDR2 FQGNSA. The CDR3 length is 12 residues. V lost 1 base and J lost 5, with 3 bases in between. CDR3 coding DNA: TGTGCCAGCAGCTTAGTGAACAATGAGCAGTTCTTC. This sequence encodes CASSLVNNEQFF.

V usage is TRBV11-2 and J usage is TRBJ2-1; D remains ambiguous. The germline V and J ends were trimmed by 5 bases and 4 bases, with 9 bases remaining between them. The CDR3 length is 13 residues. The germline gives CDR1 SGHAT, CDR2 FQNNGV. The CDR3 loop is CASSHDPYNEQFF. In nucleotides, the CDR3 is TGTGCCAGCAGCCACGACCCATACAATGAGCAGTTCTTC.

The chain carries TRBV19 and TRBJ1-1; 7 bases map to TRBD1. This CDR3 has 15 residues. Germline values: CDR1 LNHDA, CDR2 SQIVND (reference sequence). After removal of 5 bases from V and 1 base from J, the junction contained 7 bases not matched to a gene. CDR3 sequence reads: CASSRYRGRNTEAFF. CDR3 coding DNA: TGTGCCAGTAGTCGGTACAGGGGCAGGAACACTGAAGCTTTCTTT.

The count of this clone is one. The chain joins TRBV7-2 to TRBJ2-2, with 9 nucleotides matching TRBD2. CDR3 length: 16 residues. Germline V gene data show CDR1 as SGHTA and CDR2 as FQGNSA. Losses at the gene ends were 1 base for V and 5 bases for J; bases not matched to a gene: 5. CDR3 amino acids: CASSLGLADVTGELFF. CDR3 in DNA: TGTGCCAGCAGCTTAGGACTAGCGGATGTGACCGGGGAGCTGTTTTTT.

The chain has TRBV19 and TRBJ2-1; either TRBD1 or TRBD2 may fit D (6 bases each). CDR3 length: 14 residues. Per the germline V gene, CDR1 is LNHDA and CDR2 is SQIVND (reference sequence). Trimming cost V 6 bases and J 5 bases, with 14 bases left between them. The CDR3 DNA follows: TGTGCCAGTAGGGAGGGACACACAAACAATGAGCAGTTCTTC. This translates into CASREGHTNNEQFF.

This clone appeared a single time. The rearrangement links TRBV10-2 to TRBJ2-2; D is uncertain. From germline, CDR1 is WSHSY and CDR2 SAAADI. The V gene lost 4 bases and the J gene lost 3 bases, with 6 bases spanning the gap. This CDR3 has 13 amino acids. CDR3 coding DNA: TGCGCCAGCAGTGGAGTAGACACCGGGGAGCTGTTTTTT. Protein product: CASSGVDTGELFF.

The chain recombines TRBV28 with TRBJ2-7; D not certain. The CDR3 covers 12 residues. The ends were cut back, 3 bases at V and 6 bases at J, with 9 bases in the middle. The germline V gene has CDR1 MDHEN and CDR2 SYDVKM. In DNA, the CDR3 is TGTGCCAGCAGTTTCCGCTTGCCCGAGCAGTACTTC. Translation: CASSFRLPEQYF.

J is TRBJ1-2 and V is TRBV11-2; D is perhaps TRBD1 (5 bases). Trimming took 3 bases from V and 7 from J, leaving 12 bases between them. Germline values: CDR1 SGHAT, CDR2 FQNNGV. CDR3 size: 13 residues. CDR3: CASSFTPGRGYTF. The CDR3 DNA reads as TGTGCCAGCAGCTTCACTCCGGGACGTGGCTACACCTTC. Combining the CDR3 with reference TRBV11-2 and TRBJ1-2 gives the whole variable domain EAGVAQSPRYKIIEKRQSVAFWCNPISGHATLYWYQQILGQGPKLLIQFQNNGVVDDSQLPKDRFSAERLKGVDSTLKIQPAKLEDSAVYLCASSFTPGRGYTFGSGTRLTVV.

Many counts were recorded for this clone. The chain links TRBV5-4 to TRBJ1-1; D is uncertain. Germline CDR1 reads SGHNT; CDR2 reads YYREEE (reference sequence). The CDR3 runs to 16 residues. V was pared by 2 bases and J by 0 bases, with 14 bases between. In DNA, the CDR3 is TGTGCCAGCAGCTTCGAGGTAGATAAAATGAACACTGAAGCTTTCTTT. Encoded protein: CASSFEVDKMNTEAFF.

The rearrangement joins TRBV18 to TRBJ1-1; 7 nucleotides match TRBD1. This CDR3 spans 14 amino acids. Germline CDR1 reads KGHSH; CDR2 reads LQKENI. J gave up 2 bases and V 1 base, and 1 base lay outside the gene matches. The CDR3, as DNA: TGTGCCAGCTCACCACGGGACAGCAACACTGAAGCTTTCTTT. Its protein is CASSPRDSNTEAFF.